These T cell receptor beta chains were read from a single sample in a study of identical twins' blood T cells. TCRdb reprocessed the 5' RACE reads with MiXCR, giving one entry per CDR3 protein. The sample has 400,000 or so distinct CDR3 sequences; roughly 30% are singletons. Sequenced material: PBMCs. All receptors derive from a woman between 18 and 50 years old in good health. Both conserved end residues are part of each CDR3. A D gene is named only where the DNA matches it firmly. Size tells how often a clone was seen (once, few, many) or the class of an expanded clone, and some rows leave it out.

v_gene,d_gene,abundance,j_gene,CDR3nt,CDR3aa
TRBV18,-,-,TRBJ2-5,TGTGCCAGCTCACAAACGGGAGCAGAGACCCAGTACTTC,CASSQTGAETQYF
TRBV25-1,-,-,TRBJ2-2,TGTGCCAGCAGTGCCGGGACATCTAACACCGGGGAGCTGTTTTTT,CASSAGTSNTGELFF
TRBV20-1,TRBD1,many,TRBJ1-5,TGCAGTGCTAGTCCCCAGGGGGGTTTGAGCAATCAGCCCCAGCATTTT,CSASPQGGLSNQPQHF
TRBV29-1,TRBD1,few,TRBJ1-1,TGCAGCGTTGAGGACAGGGGGCCAGCTTTCTTT,CSVEDRGPAFF
TRBV18,-,few,TRBJ1-1,TGTGCCAGCTCACCAGCCAAGAACACTGAAGCTTTCTTT,CASSPAKNTEAFF
TRBV5-6,-,-,TRBJ1-1,TGTGCCAGCAGCTTGTCTCCAGGAAGAAACACTGAAGCTTTCTTT,CASSLSPGRNTEAFF
TRBV12-3/TRBV12-4,-,-,TRBJ2-3,TGTGCCAGCAGTTTGGCGGGGCGGGGACTAGATACGCAGTATTTT,CASSLAGRGLDTQYF
TRBV6-5,-,few,TRBJ1-2,TGTGCCAGCAGTTACTCAATCCGTGGGTACTATGGCTACACCTTC,CASSYSIRGYYGYTF
TRBV5-4,-,-,TRBJ2-5,TGTGCCAGCAGCTTGGCGGGGTCCGGACTCGTAAAAGAGACCCAGTACTTC,CASSLAGSGLVKETQYF
TRBV20-1,-,few,TRBJ2-1,TGCAGTGCTGACGGTTATAGCTCCTACAATGAGCAGTTCTTC,CSADGYSSYNEQFF
TRBV3-1,TRBD2,many,TRBJ2-2,TGTGCCAGCAGCCCTATCCGCCAGCGGGGGATCACCGGGGAGCTGTTTTTT,CASSPIRQRGITGELFF
TRBV5-1,TRBD2,many,TRBJ2-1,TGCGCCAGCAGCTTGGTCGTAGCGGGGCTGTACAATGAGCAGTTCTTC,CASSLVVAGLYNEQFF
TRBV5-1,-,many,TRBJ2-1,TGTGCCAGCAGCACCGGGACCTACAATGAGCAGTTCTTC,CASSTGTYNEQFF
TRBV28,-,-,TRBJ1-6,TGTGCCAGCAGTTCGGGACATGGGTCTCGTGGTTCACCCCTCCACTTT,CASSSGHGSRGSPLHF
TRBV29-1,TRBD2,-,TRBJ2-7,TGCAGCGTTGCGACTAGCGGGAGCTCCTACGAGCAGTACTTC,CSVATSGSSYEQYF
TRBV7-9,TRBD1,few,TRBJ1-2,TGTGCCAGCAGACCCAGAACCCGGGACAGAGAGTATGGCTACACCTTC,CASRPRTRDREYGYTF
TRBV10-3,-,-,TRBJ1-1,TGTGCCATCAGGGGGACGACAGGGAACACTGAAGCTTTCTTT,CAIRGTTGNTEAFF
TRBV2,-,many,TRBJ2-5,TGTGCCAGCATAGGGATTCTGCAAGAGACCCAGTACTTC,CASIGILQETQYF
TRBV11-2,-,many,TRBJ2-1,TGTGCCAGCAGCTCCCGGGACTCTTCCTACAATGAGCAGTTCTTC,CASSSRDSSYNEQFF
TRBV6-6,-,-,TRBJ1-1,TGTGCCAGCAGTTTGAAGCGGACGGATACTGAAGCTTTCTTT,CASSLKRTDTEAFF
TRBV12-3/TRBV12-4,TRBD1,-,TRBJ2-7,TGTGCCGGCAGTTTCGCCAGGGCAGGGGGCGTAGGGCAGTACTTC,CAGSFARAGGVGQYF
TRBV7-9,TRBD2,-,TRBJ2-3,TGTGCCAGCAGCTTACTGTCCCTAGCGGCCACAGATACGCAGTATTTT,CASSLLSLAATDTQYF
TRBV6-6,TRBD2,few,TRBJ2-2,TGTGCCAGCCTTACGGGGGGGGGCTTTACCGGGGAGCTGTTTTTT,CASLTGGGFTGELFF
TRBV2,-,-,TRBJ1-2,TGTGCCAGCAGTGAACGGGGAGTCAATGGCTACACCTTC,CASSERGVNGYTF
TRBV5-1,TRBD2,few,TRBJ2-1,TGCGCCAGCCACCGCACTAGCGGGAGAGGGAATGAGCAGTTCTTC,CASHRTSGRGNEQFF
TRBV6-2/TRBV6-3,-,few,TRBJ2-1,TGTGCCAGCAGTACCCGGGACTCCTCCAATGAGCAGTTCTTC,CASSTRDSSNEQFF
TRBV12-3/TRBV12-4,TRBD1,few,TRBJ2-1,TGTGCCAGCAGAACCCGGGACAGGGGGCTGGAGCAGTTCTTC,CASRTRDRGLEQFF
TRBV6-2/TRBV6-3,-,few,TRBJ1-1,TGTGCCAGCCGGGACACTGAAGCTTTCTTT,CASRDTEAFF
TRBV11-3,-,-,TRBJ2-1,TGTGCCAGCAGCTTAGGTACGGGTCAGAGCTCCTACAATGAGCAGTTCTTC,CASSLGTGQSSYNEQFF
TRBV20-1,-,-,TRBJ1-2,TGCAGTGCTGTTGGGTCCTATGGCTACACCTTC,CSAVGSYGYTF
TRBV20-1,-,many,TRBJ1-1,TGCAGTGCTCAAAGGGGCCGACCACCTACGAAAGCTTTCTTT,CSAQRGRPPTKAFF
TRBV9,-,-,TRBJ2-7,TGTGCCAGCAGCCTACGAGACGGGGACTACGAGCAGTACTTC,CASSLRDGDYEQYF
TRBV9,-,few,TRBJ1-2,TGTGCCAGCAGCGTAGACTGGTCGTATGGCTACACCTTC,CASSVDWSYGYTF
TRBV20-1,TRBD1,-,TRBJ1-2,TGCAGTGCTAGACCTAGACAGGGCTCCGGCTACACCTTC,CSARPRQGSGYTF
TRBV20-1,-,-,TRBJ1-5,TGCAGTGCCACAGCCAAGGACTGGTTTCTTGAGAATCAGCCCCAGCATTTT,CSATAKDWFLENQPQHF
TRBV19,-,few,TRBJ1-5,TGTGCCAGTAGAGACAGTTTTAATCAGCCCCAGCATTTT,CASRDSFNQPQHF
TRBV7-9,TRBD1,once,TRBJ1-1,TGTGCCAGCAGCACGGGACAGATGAACGCTGAAGCTTTCTTT,CASSTGQMNAEAFF
TRBV5-1,-,few,TRBJ1-2,TGCGCCAGCAGCTTGGCCTTAGGAGGGTTGGACTATGGCTACACCTTC,CASSLALGGLDYGYTF
TRBV20-1,TRBD1,-,TRBJ1-4,TGCAGTGCTAGAGGGGGACAGGGGGGAGCTGATGAAAAACTGTTTTTT,CSARGGQGGADEKLFF
TRBV11-2,TRBD1,-,TRBJ1-1,TGTGCCAGCAGCTTAGGTCCCGACAGGGCCACTGAAGCTTTCTTT,CASSLGPDRATEAFF
TRBV7-9,-,-,TRBJ1-1,TGTGCCAGCAGCTTAGCATTCCAGGAAAGGCAAGGTCAAGCTTTCTTT,CASSLAFQERQGQAFF
TRBV6-2/TRBV6-3,-,few,TRBJ1-5,TGTGCCAGCAGCCGAACAGGGAGGCATCAGCCCCAGCATTTT,CASSRTGRHQPQHF
TRBV12-3/TRBV12-4,-,-,TRBJ1-5,TGTGCCAGCAGCTTCGACCCTAGCAATCAGCCCCAGCATTTT,CASSFDPSNQPQHF
TRBV18,-,few,TRBJ2-3,TGTGCCATCAACACAGGGTCAGATACGCAGTATTTT,CAINTGSDTQYF
TRBV7-9,-,-,TRBJ1-2,TGTGCCAGCACCCTTTCGACAGGACAGTCTTTCTATGGCTACACCTTC,CASTLSTGQSFYGYTF
TRBV20-1,-,few,TRBJ1-1,TGCAGTGCTAGATGGCAGAACACTGAAGCTTTCTTT,CSARWQNTEAFF
TRBV14,-,few,TRBJ1-1,TGTGCCAGCAGCCAAGAGGCCACGCTCATGAACACTGAAGCTTTCTTT,CASSQEATLMNTEAFF
TRBV5-1,TRBD1,-,TRBJ1-1,TGCGCCAGCAGCACGACAGGGGGGAACACTGAAGCTTTCTTT,CASSTTGGNTEAFF
TRBV11-2,-,-,TRBJ1-6,TGTGCCAGCAGCTTAGCGAGAGGATTTAATAATTCACCCCTCCACTTT,CASSLARGFNNSPLHF
TRBV20-1,-,few,TRBJ1-1,TGCAGTGCTAGAGATCATCAGGGTACCACTGAAGCTTTCTTT,CSARDHQGTTEAFF
TRBV4-3,TRBD2,-,TRBJ2-1,TGCGCCAGCAGCCAAGATACGGGAGGGAGCTCCTACAATGAGCAGTTCTTC,CASSQDTGGSSYNEQFF
TRBV12-3/TRBV12-4,-,many,TRBJ2-5,TGTGCCAGCAGATCCCAAGAGACCCAGTACTTC,CASRSQETQYF
TRBV20-1,-,-,TRBJ2-7,TGCAGTGCTCCACTGGCCCACCGTAGGGACGAGCAGTACTTC,CSAPLAHRRDEQYF